A selection of T cell receptor beta chains follows, all from one sample in a study of cytomegalovirus exposure and HLA in healthy donors. The assay was immunoSEQ multiplex PCR, and TCRdb's table has in-frame clones only and misses some. This sample has around 170,000 clones; 85% occur once, and the top ten carry about 15%. Material for sequencing was PBMCs. The receptors were sampled from a man aged 18 to 30 in good health and CMV-seropositive. CDR3s include the opening cysteine and the closing phenylalanine or tryptophan. The D gene is left open where the match is weak. Clone size, where shown, is once, few, many, or a class for clones that have expanded.

v_call,j_call,clone_size,d_call,cdr3_nt,cdr3_aa
TRBV28,TRBJ2-7,.,.,TGTGCCAGCAGTTTCCTTCTGTACGAGCAGTACTTC,CASSFLLYEQYF
TRBV5-1,TRBJ2-1,.,TRBD2,TGCGCCAGCAGCTTGGGCCCGGGACTAGCGGACAATGAGCAGTTCTTC,CASSLGPGLADNEQFF
TRBV30,TRBJ2-1,.,.,TGTTCGGGGAGAGATAGGAATGAGCAGTTCTTC,CSGRDRNEQFF
TRBV4-2,TRBJ2-1,.,.,TGTGCCAGCAGCCAAGGAGCGGAGTCCTCCTACAATGAGCAGTTCTTC,CASSQGAESSYNEQFF
TRBV7-9,TRBJ2-7,.,.,TGTGCCAGCAGCTTGGGAGGCCGGAACGAGCAGTACTTC,CASSLGGRNEQYF
TRBV28,TRBJ1-2,.,TRBD1,TGTGCCAGCCTCCGGGGACAGGGGAGCTATGGCTACACCTTC,CASLRGQGSYGYTF
TRBV19,TRBJ2-3,.,TRBD1,TGTGCCAGTAGTATAGAGGTGACAGGGGGGTTGACAGATACGCAGTATTTT,CASSIEVTGGLTDTQYF
TRBV30,TRBJ2-3,once,.,TGTGCCTGGAGTGACCCCCTCGTTGGGGCGCCAAGCACAGATACGCAGTATTTT,CAWSDPLVGAPSTDTQYF
TRBV11-3,TRBJ2-5,.,TRBD1,TGTGCCAGCAGCTCGGGACAGGGAAATATCCAAGAGACCCAGTACTTC,CASSSGQGNIQETQYF
TRBV19,TRBJ1-1,.,TRBD1,TGTGCCAGCCAAAACAGGGGATTGAACACTGAAGCTTTCTTT,CASQNRGLNTEAFF
TRBV28,TRBJ1-1,.,TRBD1,TGTGCCAGCAGTGCCTGGGGACAGGGTCGCGAGTGGAGGACTGAAGCTTTCTTT,CASSAWGQGREWRTEAFF
TRBV7-7,TRBJ2-1,.,TRBD2,TGTGCCAGCAGCTTAGGGCGGGAGGGGGAGCAGTTCTTC,CASSLGREGEQFF
TRBV6-1,TRBJ1-5,once,.,TGTGCCAGTCGGTACGAACTCAATCAGCCCCAGCATTTT,CASRYELNQPQHF
TRBV29-1,TRBJ2-7,.,TRBD2,TGCAGCGCACGACTAGCGGGTTCCTACGAGCAGTACTTC,CSARLAGSYEQYF
TRBV10-3,TRBJ2-7,.,.,TGTGCCATCAGTGACGAGAGGGGCAGGGGAGGGGACGAGCAGTACTTC,CAISDERGRGGDEQYF
TRBV28,TRBJ2-5,.,.,TGTGCCAGCAGTATCGGTGGAGCCCAGTACTTC,CASSIGGAQYF
TRBV28,TRBJ2-6,.,TRBD1,TGTGCCAGCAGTCGGAGTGCCAGACAGGGGATCGGATCTGGGGCCAACGTCCTGACTTTC,CASSRSARQGIGSGANVLTF
TRBV28,TRBJ2-5,.,TRBD1,TGTGCCAGCAGCCTAATGTCCGGGACAGGGCAAGAGACCCAGTACTTC,CASSLMSGTGQETQYF
TRBV5-8,TRBJ2-3,.,TRBD2,TGTGCCAGCAGCTGGGAGCTAGCGGGGATATCCACAGATACGCAGTATTTT,CASSWELAGISTDTQYF
TRBV2,TRBJ2-5,.,.,TGTGCCAGTCGGGGGGAGACCCAGTACTTC,CASRGETQYF
TRBV12-5,TRBJ2-2,.,TRBD1,TGTGCTAGTGGCCCGAGGGACAGGGGGCATGCCGGGGAGCTGTTTTTT,CASGPRDRGHAGELFF
TRBV27,TRBJ2-7,.,TRBD2,TGTGCCAGCAGTTTATGGGCTAGCGGGAGTTACGAGCAGTACTTC,CASSLWASGSYEQYF
TRBV18,TRBJ2-5,.,TRBD1,TGTGCCAGCTCAACAACAGGGGTAGATAGTGAGACCCAGTACTTC,CASSTTGVDSETQYF
TRBV5-1,TRBJ1-1,.,.,TGCGCCAGCAGCCCCTGGTTAAGGGGTGACACTGAAGCTTTCTTT,CASSPWLRGDTEAFF
TRBV6-1,TRBJ2-2,.,.,TGTGCCAGCAGTGATGAACTCCCGATTACTTATACCGGGGAGCTGTTTTTT,CASSDELPITYTGELFF
TRBV4-2,TRBJ2-3,many,TRBD2,TGTGCCAGCAGCCATTTTAGCGGGAGCGTGACAGATACGCAGTATTTT,CASSHFSGSVTDTQYF
TRBV11-2,TRBJ1-2,few,.,TGTGCCAGCAGCTTAGTTGCAGGGTTGGAGACCTTC,CASSLVAGLETF
TRBV6-5,TRBJ2-7,.,TRBD1,TGTGCCAGCAGGAGGACAGGCTACGAGCAGTACTTC,CASRRTGYEQYF
TRBV9,TRBJ1-1,.,.,TGTGCCAGCAGCGACCCGAGGGGGGGGATGAACACTGAAGCTTTCTTT,CASSDPRGGMNTEAFF
TRBV11-3,TRBJ2-1,once,.,TGTGCCAGCAGCGAGAGCTCCTACAATGAGCAGTTCTTC,CASSESSYNEQFF